This TCR beta chain was profiled in a study of shared clonotypes between healthy human individuals. V gave up 1 base and J gave up 5 bases; unmatched junction bases: 13. CDR3 length: 17 amino acids. Looked up from germline, CDR1 is GTSNPN and CDR2 is SVGIG (reference sequence). Donors comprised only Caucasian adults living in Nashville, Tennessee. An approximately 210 ng quantity of DNA, some 30,000 T cell genomes, went into the sorted-subset replicate PCRs. Sequencing was performed with immunoSEQ multiplex PCR; in TCRdb, only in-frame clones are kept and a portion is missing. The sample gives 190,000 or so clones, about 68% of which show up once; around 9.3% is in the top ten.

The gene calls are TRBV30 and TRBJ1-4; TRBD1 matches 7 bases. Input material: memory CD4+ T cells sorted from blood. Subset described: CD45RA-negative fraction. This receptor was identified in a man aged 30 to 45 in good health. The CDR3 DNA reads as TGTGCCTGGAGTGCAAGTGGGACAGTAGGCGGGAATGAAAAACTGTTTTTT. This gives the protein CAWSASGTVGGNEKLFF.